Detailed here is one T cell receptor beta chain. The identical CDR3 is also encoded by other nucleotide sequences in the sample. This sample was included in a study of blood T cell repertoires in COVID-19. TCRdb keeps only in-frame clones here, not all; method: immunoSEQ multiplex PCR. Of about 100,000 clones in the sample, about 89% were seen once. Germline loops: CDR1 KGHDR, CDR2 SFDVKD. With V trimmed by 4 bases and J by 1 base, 7 bases remained unmatched. The CDR3 covers 17 residues. This TCR was sampled from a woman aged 25 to 45 with acute or convalescent COVID-19. The chain carries TRBV24-1 and TRBJ2-2; TRBD1 matches 8 bases. The specimen was peripheral blood. CDR3 in amino acids: CATSDPPGTGNTGELFF. Written as DNA, the CDR3 is TGTGCCACCAGTGACCCCCCGGGGACAGGGAACACCGGGGAGCTGTTTTTT.